Listed here are 25 T cell receptor beta chains from one sample, sequenced in a study of response to subunit inactivated influenza vaccine. TCRdb used MiXCR to reprocess the RT-PCR reads, holding one entry per CDR3 protein. The sample lists a few hundred thousand distinct CDR3 sequences, around 13% seen once, with 11% in the top ten. Sequences were derived from PBMCs from blood, sampled roughly 12 days after vaccination. These TCRs come from a man aged 45-60 years who received an inactivated influenza vaccine.

This clonotype was counted between two and nine times. The chain carries TRBV7-8 and TRBJ2-5; TRBD2 matches at 8 bases. The CDR3 extends over 15 amino acids. The germline V gene has CDR1 SGHVS and CDR2 FQNEAQ. V gave up 6 bases and J gave up 0 bases; unmatched junction bases: 6. This CDR3 is CASRVRGGHQETQYF. The CDR3 nucleotides are TGTGCCAGCAGAGTTCGCGGGGGGCACCAAGAGACCCAGTACTTC.

The CDR3 DNA is TGTGCCAGCAGTGTGACAGGGCTCTACGAGCAGTACTTC. Encoded protein: CASSVTGLYEQYF. The chain has TRBV2 and TRBJ2-7, with TRBD1 matching 7 bases. The germline CDR1 and CDR2 sequences are SNHLY and FYNNEI. The CDR3 loop spans 13 amino acids. V gave up 4 bases and J gave up 3 bases; unmatched junction bases: 3.

This clonotype showed up just a few times. V is TRBV4-1 and J is TRBJ1-2; the D gene is possibly TRBD1 (6 bases). The CDR3 is 14 residues long. Germline CDR1 reads MGHRA; CDR2 reads YSYEKL. V was shortened by 5 bases and J by 8 bases, with 18 bases between the two germline ends. This chain's CDR3 is CASSDGTKKPGYTF. CDR3 bases: TGCGCCAGCAGCGACGGGACAAAGAAACCGGGCTACACCTTC.

This clonotype was seen more than once but under ten times. The chain combines TRBV20-1 with TRBJ2-1, with D hard to call. CDR3 length: 15 amino acids. Looked up from germline, CDR1 is DFQATT and CDR2 is SNEGSKA (reference sequence). Trimming took off 0 bases at V and 0 bases at J, with 9 bases between the two ends. CDR3 bases: TGCAGTGCTAGAGATCGGCAAAGCTCCTACAATGAGCAGTTCTTC. Protein sequence: CSARDRQSSYNEQFF.

This clonotype has at least ten counts. CDR3 protein: CASSPGAGGDTEAFF. As DNA, the CDR3 is TGTGCCAGCAGCCCGGGGGCTGGAGGGGACACTGAAGCTTTCTTT. The rearrangement joins TRBV3-1 to TRBJ1-1, with a tentative D call TRBD1 (6 bases). Trimming took off 4 bases at V and 3 bases at J, with 15 bases between the two ends. The CDR3 sequence is 15 residues long. In germline, CDR1 is LGHDT, CDR2 YNNKEL (reference sequence).

The chain joins TRBV20-1 to TRBJ2-1; 9 bases align to TRBD2. The CDR3 loop spans 14 amino acids. V shed 3 bases, J shed 3 bases, and the junction held 3 bases outside the gene matches. The germline V gene has CDR1 DFQATT and CDR2 SNEGSKA (reference sequence). The CDR3 DNA sequence: TGCAGTGCTAGTAGACTAGCGGACTACAATGAGCAGTTCTTC. Translation: CSASRLADYNEQFF.

This chain joins TRBV6-5 and TRBJ2-1; tentative D call: TRBD1 (5 bases). The CDR3 is made up of 17 amino acids. Germline V CDR1 and CDR2: MNHEY, SVGAGI. Trimming shortened V by 2 bases and J by 7 bases, and 21 bases separated the two germline ends. CDR3 bases: TGTGCCAGCAGTTACGGGGCCGGAAGGGTGTTTTTGAATGAGCAGTTCTTC. It yields the protein CASSYGAGRVFLNEQFF.

This clonotype was found many times. This chain joins TRBV6-2 or TRBV6-3 and TRBJ1-5; unclear D gene. Germline values: CDR1 MNHEY, CDR2 SVGEGT. Between the trimmed V and J ends, which lost 2 bases and 5 bases, there was a span of 10 bases. The CDR3 is made up of 14 amino acids. The CDR3: CASSYGLEDQPQHF. CDR3 nucleotide sequence: TGTGCCAGCAGTTACGGCTTGGAGGATCAGCCCCAGCATTTT.

The CDR3 DNA reads as TGTGCCAGCAGCCAAGTTGGCGGGGGGAGCCAAGAGACCCAGTACTTC. Residues: CASSQVGGGSQETQYF. The gene calls are TRBV4-2 and TRBJ2-5; 8 nucleotides agree with TRBD2. The CDR3 spans 16 residues. J gave up 1 base and V 1 base, and 5 bases lay outside the gene matches. Germline V gene sequence: CDR1 LGHNA, CDR2 YNFKEQ.

The chain links TRBV5-1 to TRBJ1-2, with D possibly matching TRBD1 (6 bases). CDR1 and CDR2 (germline): SGHRS, YFSETQ. The germline V and J ends were trimmed by 0 bases and 5 bases, with 23 bases remaining between them. The CDR3 has 18 amino acids. CDR3 residues: CASSLEGLDSHIKYGYTF. Here the CDR3 DNA reads TGCGCCAGCAGCTTGGAAGGGTTGGACAGCCATATTAAGTATGGCTACACCTTC.

This chain joins TRBV3-1 and TRBJ1-5; D is perhaps TRBD1 (6 bases). V was pared by 4 bases and J by 5 bases, with 12 bases between. CDR1 is LGHDT and CDR2 is YNNKEL in the germline V gene (reference sequence). The CDR3 length is 14 residues. The CDR3 nucleotides are TGTGCCAGCAGCCCAGACAGGCGGTATCAGCCCCAGCATTTT. It translates to CASSPDRRYQPQHF.

This chain uses TRBV6-2 or TRBV6-3 with TRBJ2-7; no clear D gene. Germline-derived CDR1 and CDR2 are MNHEY and SVGEGT. The CDR3 is made up of 13 amino acids. V shed 1 base and J shed 4 bases, with 8 bases lying between them. The CDR3 coding sequence is TGTGCCAGCAGTTACTTGGACGGGTACGAGCAGTACTTC. It yields the protein CASSYLDGYEQYF.

This clonotype has a count of ten or more. The chain carries TRBV5-1 and TRBJ2-3, with 7 bases matching TRBD2. This CDR3 has 14 amino acids. V trimming: 7 bases; J trimming: 2 bases; junction bases outside the gene matches: 7. Looked up from germline, CDR1 is SGHRS and CDR2 is YFSETQ. CDR3 loop: CASSTAGYTDTQYF. In DNA, the CDR3 is TGCGCCAGCTCCACAGCGGGGTACACAGATACGCAGTATTTT.

The table lists this clonotype with many counts. The chain carries TRBV4-3 and TRBJ1-3, with 8 bases aligning to TRBD1. J lost 4 bases, V lost 2 bases, and 1 base had no gene match. Germline CDR1 reads LGHNA; CDR2 reads YSLEER. CDR3 length equals 14 residues. The CDR3 DNA is TGCGCCAGCAGCCAACAGGGGGCAGGAAACACCATATATTTT. It specifies CASSQQGAGNTIYF.

This clonotype was seen many times. The genes are TRBV5-1 and TRBJ1-2; D remains ambiguous. Germline lookup yields CDR1 SGHRS and CDR2 YFSETQ. The V end was cut by 0 bases, the J end by 4 bases, with 7 bases between. The CDR3 is 13 amino acids. Written as DNA, the CDR3 is TGCGCCAGCAGCTTGGACGCTACCTATGGCTACACCTTC. Residues: CASSLDATYGYTF.

This clonotype was seen a few times. The chain has TRBV4-1 and TRBJ2-5; D ambiguous. V was trimmed by 0 bases and J by 7 bases, leaving 12 bases between them. The germline CDR1 and CDR2 sequences are MGHRA and YSYEKL. The CDR3 is made up of 14 amino acids. The CDR3 here is CASSQDGTRRTQYF. In nucleotides, the CDR3 is TGCGCCAGCAGCCAAGATGGAACCCGGCGGACCCAGTACTTC.

V gene TRBV4-2 combines with J gene TRBJ2-3; possibly TRBD1 for D (5 bases). CDR1 and CDR2 (germline): LGHNA, YNFKEQ. With 3 bases removed from V and 0 bases from J, the gap between germline ends came to 22 bases. This CDR3 contains 19 residues. CDR3 DNA sequence: TGTGCCAGCAGCCAGATGACACAGGATTATAGATCTAGCACAGATACGCAGTATTTT. This codes for CASSQMTQDYRSSTDTQYF.

The sample holds a few counts of this clonotype. This chain uses TRBV7-9 with TRBJ2-7, with 7 bases aligning to TRBD1. The germline gives CDR1 SEHNR, CDR2 FQNEAQ (reference sequence). The CDR3 sequence is 16 residues long. J lost 1 base, V lost 5 bases, and 11 bases had no gene match. The CDR3 sequence is CASSGKTRDSSYEQYF. In DNA, the CDR3 is TGTGCCAGCAGCGGAAAGACCCGGGACAGTTCCTACGAGCAGTACTTC. The full variable domain, in which reference TRBV7-9 and TRBJ2-7 provide the parts outside the CDR3, is DTGVSQNPRHKITKRGQNVTFRCDPISEHNRLYWYRQTLGQGPEFLTYFQNEAQLEKSRLLSDRFSAERPKGSFSTLEIQRTEQGDSAMYLCASSGKTRDSSYEQYFGPGTRLTVT.

This clonotype was counted a few times. V usage is TRBV10-3 and J usage is TRBJ1-5; weak D call: TRBD1 (6 bases). Per the germline V gene, CDR1 is ENHRY and CDR2 is SYGVKD. Trimming left V 3 bases short and J 2 bases short, with 17 bases between. The CDR3 is 17 amino acids. In DNA, the CDR3 is TGTGCCATCAGTGACTACCTACAGGGTGGACGCAATCAGCCCCAGCATTTT. This sequence encodes CAISDYLQGGRNQPQHF.

The chain couples TRBV20-1 to TRBJ2-1; 8 positions match TRBD2. V shed 3 bases, J shed 6 bases, and the junction held 7 bases outside the gene matches. The germline CDR1 and CDR2 sequences are DFQATT and SNEGSKA (reference sequence). CDR3 length: 14 residues. The CDR3 loop reads CSARGLAGLNEQFF. For the CDR3, the DNA is TGCAGTGCTAGGGGGCTAGCGGGTCTCAATGAGCAGTTCTTC.

The V gene is TRBV28, the J gene TRBJ2-7, with 8 bases matching TRBD2. The CDR3 spans 15 residues. Germline V gene sequence: CDR1 MDHEN, CDR2 SYDVKM. The J segment lost 9 bases and the V segment lost 5 bases, leaving 15 bases of the junction unmatched. CDR3 amino acids: CASSEDSGITRWQYF. CDR3 nucleotide sequence: TGTGCCAGCAGTGAGGATAGCGGGATAACTAGATGGCAGTACTTC.

This clonotype occurred many times. The chain recombines TRBV10-3 with TRBJ2-5; 10 nucleotides align to TRBD1. Trimming took 4 bases from V and 7 from J; bases not matched to a gene: 21. From germline, CDR1 is ENHRY and CDR2 SYGVKD. This CDR3 is built from 19 residues. CDR3: CAISGTGTGALRADGTQYF. Written as DNA, the CDR3 is TGTGCCATCAGTGGGACCGGGACAGGGGCCCTAAGGGCGGACGGGACCCAGTACTTC.

V is TRBV23-1 and J is TRBJ1-1; no clear D. TRBV23-1 is noted as an ORF with a role that remains uncertain. Trimming cost V 0 bases and J 0 bases, with 8 bases left between them. The CDR3 totals 15 residues. DNA for the CDR3: TGCGCCAGCAGTCAATCGAAACAGTTGAACACTGAAGCTTTCTTT. This sequence encodes CASSQSKQLNTEAFF.

This clonotype was picked up a small number of times. The chain joins TRBV7-2 to TRBJ2-5; TRBD1 aligns across 8 bases. The CDR3 spans 16 residues. V trimming: 5 bases; J trimming: 4 bases; junction bases outside the gene matches: 12. Looked up from germline, CDR1 is SGHTA and CDR2 is FQGNSA. CDR3 DNA: TGTGCCAGCAGCCCGCGGACAGGGCTTGGGAGAGAGACCCAGTACTTC. This translates into CASSPRTGLGRETQYF.

This clonotype occurred a few times. The chain couples TRBV3-1 to TRBJ2-1; TRBD2 aligns across 10 bases. This CDR3 has 15 residues. Germline V gene sequence: CDR1 LGHDT, CDR2 YNNKEL (reference sequence). After removal of 4 bases from V and 13 bases from J, the junction contained 13 bases not matched to a gene. CDR3 DNA: TGTGCCAGCAGCCCCCCCGGGACTAGCGCGAGATCTCAGTTCTTC. This translates into CASSPPGTSARSQFF.